This T cell receptor (beta chain) originates from a study of blood T cell repertoires in COVID-19 (TCRdb year 2020). Broadly, across the study: Samples covering the acute and convalescent phases of COVID-19 were provided by collaborators in the United States, Italy and Spain. The prospective study material was composed of cDNA or gDNA derived from T cells, B-cell-depleted T cells, or PBMCs. Subjects who had been exposed to COVID-19, were actively infected with it, or had recovered from it provided the deeply sampled blood TCRbeta repertoires that made up the dataset. The repertoires were released in a freely available public database intended as a resource for research on the immune response to SARS-CoV-2. Samples were obtained from the ongoing ImmuneRACE study (first 160 participants) and from some 1,200 subjects provided by 6 global collaborators. The sample metadata nearly always contained a de-identified subject ID, COVID-19 status, age in years and sex. Where available, HLA class I and class II types were obtained from metadata supplied by the sample provider rather than from assay-based typing.

Note on this clone: The specificity of this receptor is unknown. Base-call qualities are not available, and no considerably larger clone is one nucleotide away.

TCRbeta CDR3 regions were amplified from genomic DNA using the immunoSEQ Assay, a bias-controlled multiplex PCR. As for the authors' bioinformatics: The number of nucleated cells in each sample was estimated from the amplification of reference gene primers within the assay. Sequence reads were collapsed and filtered to measure the absolute abundance of every unique TCRbeta CDR3 rearrangement. For each sample, productive Simpson clonality was calculated by taking the square root of Simpson's diversity index across productive rearrangements. This is the immuneACCESS table as TCRdb keeps it, with only in-frame sequences that have V and J called. A part of the clones is gone; compared with another copy, unresolved V genes explain less than half, and the rest is unexplained. That table supplies the V and J calls and clone size; D and trimming were determined from the DNA. The sample table shows some 250,000 clones, and 86% are seen once. The biggest ten clones account for over 2% of the sample.

CDR1 GTSNPN and CDR2 SVGIG were looked up in the germline V gene (reference sequence). The CDR3 spans 14 residues, from the cysteine through the phenylalanine. Only the CDR3 portion is preserved as DNA: 42 bases, with reading frame beginning at the first base. Deletion took 6 bases off V and 0 bases off J, with a span of 14 bases between the germline ends. Study-level results and caveats: How much clinical and demographic metadata was included differed by source and by participant, and the metadata was provided uncurated.

Samples from volunteer blood donors who had recovered from COVID-19 were contributed by a second Seattle source. Collaborating institutions collected whole blood in K2EDTA tubes following their own protocols. For TCRbeta analysis, collaborators shipped samples as frozen whole blood, isolated PBMCs, or DNA extracted from either of those sample types. The sequence links TRBV30 to TRBJ1-1, and the D gene may be TRBD1, 6 bases matching. This TCR was sampled from a man younger than 40 who had recovered from COVID-19. Source material: peripheral blood. The bases are TGTGCCTGTCCCCAGGGGTCCCTGAACACTGAAGCTTTCTTT. Protein translation: CACPQGSLNTEAFF. Joined to the reference TRBV30 and TRBJ1-1 proteins, this CDR3 gives the full variable domain: SQTIHQWPATLVQPVGSPLSLECTVEGTSNPNLYWYRQAAGRGLQLLFYSVGIGQISSEVPQNLSASRPQDRQFILSSKKLLLSDSGFYLCACPQGSLNTEAFFGQGTRLTVV.